This T cell receptor (beta chain) was identified during a study of blood T cell repertoires in COVID-19. Overall study context: Spain, Italy and the United States supplied samples that represented acute and convalescent COVID-19. In each case, the material was cDNA or gDNA derived from T cells, B-cell-depleted T cells, or PBMCs.

Original processing methods: Quantification of nucleated cells was approximated via reference gene primer amplification. Assay used: immunoSEQ multiplex PCR; TCRdb lists only in-frame clones, some missing. That table furnishes V, J and clone size, whereas the DNA furnished D and trimming. The data contain about 100,000 clones, approximately 87% of them singletons. V was pared by 0 bases and J by 5 bases, with 3 bases of the junction left unmatched. This CDR3 spans 15 amino acids. The V gene's germline CDR1 is SGHVS and CDR2 FQNEAQ. This sequence was found in a human donor in a cohort sampled during active COVID-19. The gene calls are TRBV7-8 and TRBJ1-2; 10 bases are shared with TRBD1. The material sequenced was peripheral blood. This CDR3 is CASSLARGQGYGYTF. The CDR3 DNA follows: TGTGCCAGCAGCTTAGCTAGGGGACAGGGGTATGGCTACACCTTC.